This paragraph covers one T cell receptor beta chain sequence. This sample stems from a study of blood T cell repertoires in COVID-19. Sequencing was performed with immunoSEQ multiplex PCR; in TCRdb, only in-frame clones are kept and a portion is missing. Counted here are fewer than 140,000 clones, around 75% occurring once; the ten biggest clones make up roughly 0.86%. Trimming removed 4 bases from V and 4 bases from J, with 7 bases in between. The germline V gene has CDR1 KGHDR and CDR2 SFDVKD. The length of the CDR3 is 13 residues. This receptor was taken from a human donor with acute or convalescent COVID-19. The donor label of this sample is uncertain. V and J are TRBV24-1 and TRBJ2-1; possibly TRBD1 for D (5 bases). Sequenced sample: peripheral blood. The CDR3: CATSETDYNEQFF. For the CDR3, the DNA is TGTGCCACCAGTGAGACAGATTACAATGAGCAGTTCTTC.